One and the same sample provided the 27 T cell receptor beta chains below, sequenced in a study of naive and memory T cell subsets. Amplification of ligated cDNA took four PCR rounds with SP2 and nested alpha and beta constant primers. TCRdb reprocessed the 5' RACE reads with MiXCR, giving one entry per CDR3 protein. The sample yields 60,000 or so distinct CDR3 sequences, roughly 7% seen once. A UMI-containing oligonucleotide was joined by 3' ligation to the TCR cDNA template. All receptors come from a male donor in good health.

This clonotype was observed a few times. This chain uses TRBV20-1 with TRBJ2-3, with D tentatively TRBD2 (5 bases). V was shortened by 5 bases and J by 6 bases, with 21 bases between the two germline ends. Germline CDR1 DFQATT, CDR2 SNEGSKA (reference sequence). The CDR3 totals 15 residues. The CDR3 spells CSAPRQAVLGDTQYF. The CDR3 region has the DNA TGCAGTGCTCCGAGACAAGCGGTCCTGGGGGATACGCAGTATTTT.

Only a few counts were recorded for this clonotype. V usage is TRBV19 and J usage is TRBJ1-6; 7 bases map to TRBD1. The J segment lost 7 bases and the V segment lost 4 bases, leaving 4 bases of the junction unmatched. The germline V gene encodes CDR1 LNHDA and CDR2 SQIVND (reference sequence). This CDR3 spans 14 amino acids. The CDR3 spells CASSNRDRNSPLHF. Here the CDR3 DNA reads TGTGCCAGTAGTAACCGGGACAGAAATTCACCCCTCCACTTT.

The chain couples TRBV7-8 to TRBJ2-7; a weak D match, TRBD2 (5 bases). V was trimmed by 2 bases and J by 1 base, leaving 12 bases between them. This CDR3 is built from 15 residues. Germline values: CDR1 SGHVS, CDR2 FQNEAQ. CDR3 nucleotides: TGTGCCAGCAGCTTAACCCTCGGAGGATCCTACGAGCAGTACTTC. This codes for CASSLTLGGSYEQYF.

This clonotype was seen repeatedly, ten times or more. The chain joins TRBV29-1 to TRBJ2-7; D perhaps matches TRBD1 (6 bases). This CDR3 region has 11 residues. Trimming removed 6 bases at V and 4 bases at J, with 10 bases between. The V gene's germline CDR1 is SQVTM and CDR2 ANQGSEA. The chain's CDR3 is CSVNDRYEQYF. The DNA for the CDR3 is TGCAGCGTGAATGACAGGTACGAGCAGTACTTC.

This clonotype was detected only a few times. This sequence joins TRBV19 and TRBJ2-6; 11 bases are shared with TRBD1. The CDR3 consists of 17 residues. Germline V gene data show CDR1 as LNHDA and CDR2 as SQIVND (reference sequence). V lost 9 bases and J lost 3; bases outside the gene matches: 10. CDR3: CASYLGQGEIGANVLTF. The CDR3 region has the DNA TGTGCCAGCTATCTGGGACAGGGGGAGATTGGGGCCAACGTCCTGACTTTC. Full variable domain (remainder filled in from reference TRBV19 and TRBJ2-6): DGGITQSPKYLFRKEGQNVTLSCEQNLNHDAMYWYRQDPGQGLRLIYYSQIVNDFQKGDIAEGYSVSREKKESFPLTVTSAQKNPTAFYLCASYLGQGEIGANVLTFGAGSRLTVL.

This clonotype was detected ten times or more. The chain couples TRBV2 to TRBJ2-5; a weak D match, TRBD1 (7 bases). CDR3 length equals 13 residues. CDR1 is SNHLY, CDR2 FYNNEI, per germline. Trimming pared 5 bases from V and 2 bases from J, leaving 9 bases between. The CDR3 protein is CASSQGGQETQYF. CDR3 sequence (DNA): TGTGCCAGCAGTCAGGGGGGTCAAGAGACCCAGTACTTC.

The V call is TRBV4-2, the J call TRBJ2-5; D is unclear. In germline, CDR1 is LGHNA, CDR2 YNFKEQ. Trimming shortened V by 4 bases and J by 3 bases, and 21 bases separated the two germline ends. The CDR3 is 17 residues long. The DNA for the CDR3 is TGTGCCAGCAGCCCCACCAACAGCGACTGGGCCGAAGAGACCCAGTACTTC. Translated: CASSPTNSDWAEETQYF.

The chain couples TRBV29-1 to TRBJ2-7; no firm D call. The CDR3 is 12 amino acids. Trimming took 6 bases from V and 3 from J, leaving 12 bases between them. CDR1 SQVTM and CDR2 ANQGSEA come from the germline V gene. The DNA of the CDR3 is TGCAGCGTGAGGACGAGCAGCTACGAGCAGTACTTC. Translating gives CSVRTSSYEQYF.

This clonotype was observed at least ten times. The chain couples TRBV19 to TRBJ2-1; no clear D. V gave up 0 bases and J gave up 0 bases, with 15 bases separating them. The CDR3 contains 18 residues. Germline CDR1 LNHDA, CDR2 SQIVND (reference sequence). The CDR3 loop is CASSIDRMGIGSYNEQFF. CDR3 DNA: TGTGCCAGTAGTATAGATAGAATGGGTATCGGCTCCTACAATGAGCAGTTCTTC. Full variable domain (outside the CDR3, taken from reference TRBV19 and TRBJ2-1): DGGITQSPKYLFRKEGQNVTLSCEQNLNHDAMYWYRQDPGQGLRLIYYSQIVNDFQKGDIAEGYSVSREKKESFPLTVTSAQKNPTAFYLCASSIDRMGIGSYNEQFFGPGTRLTVL.

This clonotype occurred a few times. This chain uses TRBV6-5 with TRBJ1-2, with 7 bases identical to TRBD1. The CDR3 is 15 residues long. Trimming at V came to 4 bases and at J to 2 bases, leaving 7 bases not matched to a gene. Germline CDR1 MNHEY, CDR2 SVGAGI. In DNA form, the CDR3 reads TGTGCCAGCAGTTTACACCGGGACAGCAACTATGGCTACACCTTC. Translated: CASSLHRDSNYGYTF.

This clonotype was recorded at least ten times. The chain links TRBV29-1 to TRBJ1-1; 8 bases fit TRBD1. The CDR3 extends over 12 amino acids. V gave up 6 bases and J gave up 3 bases; unmatched junction bases: 3. In germline, CDR1 is SQVTM, CDR2 ANQGSEA. The CDR3 sequence: CSVSRGHTEAFF. The CDR3 nucleotides read TGCAGCGTGTCCAGGGGGCACACTGAAGCTTTCTTT.

This clonotype has ten or more counts. This sequence joins TRBV18 and TRBJ1-5; 12 bases line up with TRBD1. Germline CDR1 is KGHSH and CDR2 is LQKENI. V trimming: 3 bases; J trimming: 6 bases; junction bases outside the gene matches: 9. The CDR3 extends over 17 amino acids. Here the CDR3 reads CASSPPGTGGGRQPQHF. Written as DNA, the CDR3 is TGTGCCAGCTCACCTCCCGGGACAGGGGGCGGGCGTCAGCCCCAGCATTTT. Supplemented by reference TRBV18 and TRBJ1-5, the full variable domain reads NAGVMQNPRHLVRRRGQEARLRCSPMKGHSHVYWYRQLPEEGLKFMVYLQKENIIDESGMPKERFSAEFPKEGPSILRIQQVVRGDSAAYFCASSPPGTGGGRQPQHFGDGTRLSIL.

The chain uses TRBV7-9 and TRBJ2-3, with TRBD2 identical over 7 bases. This CDR3 comprises 18 residues. Germline CDR1 and CDR2: SEHNR and FQNEAQ (reference sequence). V was pared by 4 bases and J by 6 bases, with 19 bases of the junction left unmatched. CDR3 sequence (DNA): TGTGCCAGCAGCTCCTTCGTCTTCAGCGGGGCTCGTCCGGATACGCAGTATTTT. It encodes CASSSFVFSGARPDTQYF.

The chain couples TRBV2 to TRBJ1-5; TRBD1 is a possible D gene (6 bases). Germline V lookup: CDR1 SNHLY, CDR2 FYNNEI. V was cut by 6 bases and J by 6 bases, with 18 bases left in between. CDR3 size: 15 residues. This chain's CDR3 is CASSHLTGMGQPQHF. CDR3 nucleotide sequence: TGTGCCAGCAGCCATCTGACAGGAATGGGTCAGCCCCAGCATTTT.

V and J are TRBV6-1 and TRBJ2-7; 11 nucleotides align to TRBD1. In germline, CDR1 is MNHNS, CDR2 SASEGT. The CDR3 length is 16 residues. V lost 3 bases to trimming and J lost 2 bases; unmatched junction nucleotides: 6. Written as DNA, the CDR3 is TGTGCCAGCAGTGAGCGGACAGGGGGCACCACCTACGAGCAGTACTTC. Protein product: CASSERTGGTTYEQYF.

This clonotype was observed many times. V is TRBV2 and J is TRBJ2-5; D gene uncertain. The V gene's germline CDR1 is SNHLY and CDR2 FYNNEI. This CDR3 region has 11 residues. Trimming took off 5 bases at V and 5 bases at J, with 6 bases between the two ends. The CDR3 bases are TGTGCCAGCAGTCGGAGCGAGACCCAGTACTTC. Translated: CASSRSETQYF.

This clonotype was observed a few times. The rearrangement uses TRBV7-9 and TRBJ2-5, with TRBD1 as a possible D gene (6 bases). The CDR3 spans 15 residues. Germline V gene lookup returns CDR1 SEHNR and CDR2 FQNEAQ (reference sequence). The V gene lost 4 bases and the J gene lost 1 base, with 13 bases spanning the gap. The CDR3 here is CASSSGQSLQETQYF. In DNA, the CDR3 is TGTGCCAGCAGCTCCGGACAGTCGCTCCAAGAGACCCAGTACTTC.

This clonotype came up many times. The chain recombines TRBV29-1 with TRBJ2-3, with 11 bases lining up with TRBD2. Germline lookup yields CDR1 SQVTM and CDR2 ANQGSEA. The trim removed 1 base at V and 1 base at J, leaving 7 bases unmatched. The CDR3 is 17 amino acids. The CDR3 DNA sequence: TGCAGCGTTGAAGCTAATCTAGCGGGGGGTCGCACAGATACGCAGTATTTT. It codes for CSVEANLAGGRTDTQYF.

The table lists this clonotype with many counts. V usage is TRBV25-1 and J usage is TRBJ2-7; a possible D gene is TRBD1 (5 bases). Trimming took 8 bases from V and 5 from J, leaving 10 bases between them. This CDR3 region has 11 residues. Germline V gives CDR1 MGHDK, CDR2 SYGVNS. The CDR3, as DNA: TGTGCCAGCGAAACAGGTAACGAGCAGTACTTC. Translation: CASETGNEQYF.

There are a few counts of this clonotype. At one end, the junction sequence differs from germline, possibly due to a read error. V is TRBV6-5 and J is TRBJ1-1, with D perhaps TRBD1 (6 bases). This CDR3 contains 15 residues. The germline V gene has CDR1 MNHEY and CDR2 SVGAGI. CDR3 DNA sequence: TGTGCCAGCAGTAAACCCCGGGGGGGGCTGACTGAAGCCTTCTTT. Protein: CASSKPRGGLTEAFF.

This clonotype was recorded many times. V gene TRBV5-5 combines with J gene TRBJ1-6; weak D call: TRBD1 (5 bases). The V end was cut by 2 bases, the J end by 0 bases, with 15 bases between. The germline V gene has CDR1 SGHKS and CDR2 YYEKEE (reference sequence). CDR3 length: 18 amino acids. The CDR3 bases are TGTGCCAGCAGCTTAGAGACAGCTCCAAGCTCCTATAATTCACCCCTCCACTTT. This codes for CASSLETAPSSYNSPLHF.

The J gene is TRBJ2-6, the V gene TRBV4-1; TRBD2 matches at 9 bases. Looked up from germline, CDR1 is MGHRA and CDR2 is YSYEKL. CDR3 length: 18 amino acids. Trimming at V came to 0 bases and at J to 0 bases, leaving 3 bases not matched to a gene. The chain's CDR3 is CASSQEASGVSGANVLTF. In DNA, the CDR3 is TGCGCCAGCAGCCAAGAAGCTAGCGGGGTCTCTGGGGCCAACGTCCTGACTTTC.

The rearrangement uses TRBV3-1 and TRBJ2-2, with unresolved D. The CDR3 runs 12 residues. The V gene's germline CDR1 is LGHDT and CDR2 YNNKEL (reference sequence). Trimming shortened V by 1 base and J by 6 bases, and 3 bases separated the two germline ends. The CDR3 loop reads CASSQVAGELFF. The CDR3 DNA follows: TGTGCCAGCAGCCAAGTGGCCGGGGAGCTGTTTTTT.

This clonotype appeared many times. The chain is built from TRBV5-1 and TRBJ2-3; TRBD2 might be the D (6 bases). Germline V gene lookup returns CDR1 SGHRS and CDR2 YFSETQ. V lost 3 bases and J 1 base, leaving 33 bases between the germline ends. The CDR3 contains 22 residues. The CDR3 coding sequence is TGCGCCAGCAGCTCTTCCAATAATCGACAGATCTCGGGAGTAGCCGGCACAGATACGCAGTATTTT. Translation gives CASSSSNNRQISGVAGTDTQYF.

The J gene is TRBJ1-2, the V gene TRBV19; D not certain. The germline V gene has CDR1 LNHDA and CDR2 SQIVND (reference sequence). The V and J ends lost 3 bases and 7 bases respectively, with 15 bases between them. The CDR3 loop spans 14 amino acids. The CDR3 sequence: CASSMVGQPRGYTF. The CDR3 nucleotides are TGTGCCAGTAGTATGGTAGGGCAACCACGTGGCTACACCTTC.

This clonotype showed up just a few times. The chain is built from TRBV29-1 and TRBJ2-2; no definite D call. This CDR3 has 15 amino acids. V shed 0 bases and J shed 5 bases, with 13 bases lying between them. CDR1 and CDR2 (germline): SQVTM, ANQGSEA. Here the CDR3 reads CSVEDSGVGTGELFF. In DNA, the CDR3 is TGCAGCGTTGAAGATTCCGGAGTAGGGACCGGGGAGCTGTTTTTT.

This clonotype occurred many times. V is TRBV14 and J is TRBJ2-1; D not certain. The CDR3 covers 14 residues. CDR1 and CDR2 from the germline V gene are SGHDN and FVKESK. V was shortened by 0 bases and J by 3 bases, with 6 bases between the two germline ends. The CDR3: CASSQEGNYNEQFF. For the CDR3, the DNA is TGTGCCAGCAGCCAAGAGGGGAACTACAATGAGCAGTTCTTC.